The sequence of this T cell receptor beta chain was determined in a study of blood T cells in healthy people across ages. Across the study: Researchers report that template switching captured about one barcoded beta molecule per two T cells. Study-wide points: Per million T cells, TCR beta diversity dropped roughly linearly as age increased.

Next came a second PCR, run for about 7 to 12 cycles, which used a sample-barcoded 5' primer along with a J-beta primer mix. Each cDNA molecule was tagged by a template-switch adaptor with 12 random nucleotides. TCRdb processed the 5' RACE reads anew with MiXCR; each CDR3 protein has one entry. The sample has over 1,500,000 distinct CDR3 sequences; approximately 40% are singletons. Points on this clonotype: Its antigen is not known.

V lost 0 bases to trimming and J lost 0 bases; unmatched junction nucleotides: 4. CDR3 length equals 17 residues. CDR1 and CDR2 from the germline V gene are MGHRA and YSYEKL. The sample consisted of blood. V usage is TRBV4-1 and J usage is TRBJ2-7; 11 bases map to TRBD2. The sequence came from a human donor in good health. The CDR3 sequence: CASSQDTSGGSSYEQYF. The CDR3 region has the DNA TGCGCCAGCAGCCAAGATACTAGCGGGGGAAGCTCCTACGAGCAGTACTTC.